The subject of this entry is one TCR beta chain. Its antigen is still unknown. By 5'RACE template switching, TCR cDNA was produced, with a universal primer site and UMIs added in the process. In TCRdb, the 5' RACE reads were re-called with MiXCR into one record per CDR3 protein. The data show a few hundred thousand distinct CDR3 sequences, around 5.3% seen once. Trimming pared 4 bases from V and 5 bases from J, leaving 17 bases between. This CDR3 is 15 amino acids long. Germline CDR1 is MNHEY and CDR2 is SVGEGT. The data stem from a study of T cells after yellow fever vaccination. General study findings and limits: Abundant clonotypes from the bulk population could contaminate FACS-sorted repertoires. Reappearing after the booster were most of the clones from primary vaccination (around 96% CD4, 85% to 90% CD8).

This chain uses TRBV6-2 or TRBV6-3 with TRBJ2-5, with TRBD1 as a possible D gene (5 bases). The TCR originated in a man aged 18 to 30 who received the YFV17D yellow fever vaccine. Sequencing used CD4+ T cells sorted from PBMCs, obtained on the day of the yellow fever booster vaccination. CDR3 DNA sequence: TGTGCCAGCAGTTCCCCGAGACAGCTGGGGGAGACCCAGTACTTC. It is translated as CASSSPRQLGETQYF.